The text below deals with one T cell receptor (beta chain). No antigen is known for it. Method: immunoSEQ multiplex PCR; TCRdb's copy keeps in-frame clones and lacks some. The sample has roughly 56,000 clones; 70% to 80% are singletons. The data derive from a study of early stage breast cancer tumors. Notes on the study in general: Compared with adjacent normal breast tissue, tumors showed 2 to 3-fold greater T cell density and higher clonality. Most shared enriched TCRB sequences were commonly generated ones.

This CDR3 contains 14 residues. V dropped 6 bases and J dropped 3; count of bases not matched to a gene: 8. Per the germline V gene, CDR1 is MNHNY and CDR2 is SVGAGI (reference sequence). V usage is TRBV6-6 and J usage is TRBJ2-7; 7 nucleotides align to TRBD2. The sequenced sample was blood. This receptor was taken from a person in their thirties with breast cancer. CDR3 in amino acids: CASSRGLDFYEQYF. The CDR3 DNA reads as TGTGCCAGCAGCCGTGGACTAGACTTCTACGAGCAGTACTTC.